These 32 T cell receptor beta chains came from one sample sequenced in a study of cytomegalovirus exposure and HLA in healthy donors. PCR involved 60 Vbeta and 13 Jbeta primers. TCRdb's table, derived via immunoSEQ multiplex PCR, lists solely in-frame clones and lacks some. Of more than 85,000 clones listed, about 80% were seen once; the top ten hold roughly 2.9%. The sequencing sample was made of PBMCs. These receptors originate from a woman aged 55 to 70 in good health and CMV-seropositive.

J is TRBJ2-3 and V is TRBV5-1; D gene uncertain. Trimming removed 4 bases at V and 5 bases at J, with 8 bases between. CDR1 is SGHRS and CDR2 is YFSETQ in the germline V gene. This CDR3 has 12 amino acids. This CDR3 reads CASSLSQDTQYF. The DNA of the CDR3 is TGCGCCAGCAGCCTGAGTCAAGATACGCAGTATTTT.

This chain connects TRBV18 to TRBJ1-2; D remains ambiguous. V gave up 6 bases and J gave up 5 bases, with 25 bases separating them. Germline CDR1 and CDR2: KGHSH and LQKENI. The CDR3 loop spans 17 amino acids. CDR3 bases: TGTGCCAGCTCCCCCGTGGAGGGCAGGACCAGTAGGTATGGCTACACCTTC. It specifies CASSPVEGRTSRYGYTF.

This clone was seen only a few times. The chain is built from TRBV6-1 and TRBJ2-7; 11 positions match TRBD2. CDR3 length: 14 residues. Germline V gene lookup returns CDR1 MNHNS and CDR2 SASEGT. V was pared by 7 bases and J by 6 bases, with 8 bases of the junction left unmatched. DNA of the CDR3: TGTGCCAGCACGGCGACCGGGACTAGCGGCGAGCAGTACTTC. Its protein is CASTATGTSGEQYF.

The chain is built from TRBV7-6 and TRBJ2-1; D not certain. Germline V gene sequence: CDR1 SGHVS, CDR2 FNYEAQ. V shed 4 bases and J shed 1 base, with 5 bases lying between them. The CDR3 covers 13 residues. The CDR3 sequence is CASSSVSYNEQFF. The DNA of the CDR3 is TGTGCCAGCAGCTCGGTTTCCTACAATGAGCAGTTCTTC.

The chain employs TRBV6-6 and TRBJ1-4; D possibly corresponds to TRBD1 (5 bases). The CDR3 runs to 14 residues. Germline-derived CDR1 and CDR2 are MNHNY and SVGAGI (reference sequence). The V gene lost 2 bases and the J gene lost 5 bases, with 9 bases spanning the gap. The CDR3 bases are TGTGCCAGCAGTTACGGAGGGGAGAATGAAAAACTGTTTTTT. It yields the protein CASSYGGENEKLFF.

The rearrangement joins TRBV5-1 to TRBJ1-1; D not resolved. Germline lookup yields CDR1 SGHRS and CDR2 YFSETQ. V lost 4 bases and J 1 base, leaving 11 bases between the germline ends. The CDR3 runs 14 residues. The CDR3 is CASSRLTGNTEAFF. The DNA of the CDR3 is TGCGCCAGCAGCCGCCTGACGGGGAACACTGAAGCTTTCTTT.

The V and J genes are TRBV6-4 and TRBJ1-1; possibly TRBD1 for D (6 bases). CDR1 MRHNA and CDR2 SNTAGT come from the germline V gene. The germline V and J ends were trimmed by 5 bases and 6 bases, with 19 bases remaining between them. CDR3 size: 15 residues. CDR3 loop: CASSKTLLDRAEAFF. CDR3 nucleotides: TGTGCCAGCAGTAAAACTCTTCTGGACAGAGCTGAAGCTTTCTTT.

J is TRBJ2-3 and V is TRBV6-5; the match to TRBD2 covers 7 bases. V dropped 7 bases and J dropped 8; count of bases not matched to a gene: 9. The germline V gene has CDR1 MNHEY and CDR2 SVGAGI. The CDR3 extends over 13 amino acids. CDR3 region: CASTGGGQVTQYF. The CDR3 DNA is TGTGCCAGCACCGGGGGAGGGCAGGTTACGCAGTATTTT.

CDR3 in amino acids: CASSLYTGGPSYEQYF. As DNA, the CDR3 is TGTGCCAGCAGTTTATATACAGGGGGCCCCTCCTACGAGCAGTACTTC. This rearrangement joins TRBV28 to TRBJ2-7; TRBD1 aligns across 9 bases. The CDR3 consists of 16 residues. V shed 1 base and J 0 bases; nucleotides not matched to a gene: 4. Germline V lookup: CDR1 MDHEN, CDR2 SYDVKM.

This clone was counted a single time. The CDR3 nucleotides are TGTGCCAGCAGCTGGGGGGGGACAGGGGTATACGAGCAGTACTTC. This translates into CASSWGGTGVYEQYF. V usage is TRBV5-6 and J usage is TRBJ2-5, with TRBD1 matching over 10 bases. The better agreement between TRBJ2-7 and the DNA end casts doubt on the J call. The CDR3 runs 15 residues. Looked up from germline, CDR1 is SGHDT and CDR2 is YYEEEE.

The chain employs TRBV7-9 and TRBJ2-7, with 11 bases that match TRBD2. The CDR3 contains 15 residues. The germline V gene has CDR1 SEHNR and CDR2 FQNEAQ (reference sequence). V gave up 2 bases and J gave up 5 bases; unmatched junction bases: 5. The CDR3 bases are TGTGCCAGCAGCTTAACTAGCGGGAGCGCAGACGAGCAGTACTTC. Translation: CASSLTSGSADEQYF.

V gene TRBV7-2 combines with J gene TRBJ2-3; weak D call: TRBD2 (6 bases). V lost 4 bases to trimming and J lost 7 bases, with 21 bases between them. Germline CDR1 is SGHTA and CDR2 is FQGNSA. The CDR3 runs 16 residues. CDR3 residues: CASSSPAGRRLNTQYF. The CDR3 DNA follows: TGTGCCAGCAGCTCCCCAGCCGGGAGAAGGCTGAATACGCAGTATTTT. Looking up the rest from reference TRBV7-2 and TRBJ2-3 gives the full variable domain: GAGVSQSPSNKVTEKGKDVELRCDPISGHTALYWYRQSLGQGLEFLIYFQGNSAPDKSGLPSDRFSAERTGGSVSTLTIQRTQQEDSAVYLCASSSPAGRRLNTQYFGPGTRLTVL.

The V and J genes are TRBV4-1 and TRBJ2-7; D perhaps matches TRBD2 (6 bases). Germline CDR1 and CDR2: MGHRA and YSYEKL. This CDR3 is 18 amino acids long. Trimming removed 0 bases at V and 3 bases at J, with 21 bases between. This CDR3 is CASSQDRVGYGGDYEQYF. As DNA, the CDR3 is TGCGCCAGCAGCCAAGATCGGGTCGGGTATGGAGGGGACTACGAGCAGTACTTC.

The rearrangement links TRBV9 to TRBJ2-3, with 9 bases matching TRBD2. There are 19 residues in the CDR3. Germline assignment: CDR1 SGDLS and CDR2 YYNGEE. The trim removed 1 base at V and 0 bases at J, leaving 12 bases unmatched. CDR3 amino acids: CASSVLGREGLGSTDTQYF. CDR3 bases: TGTGCCAGCAGCGTATTAGGGCGGGAGGGCCTTGGGAGCACAGATACGCAGTATTTT.

The genes are TRBV11-1 and TRBJ2-5, with 9 bases matching TRBD1. CDR3 length equals 15 residues. Trimming cost V 6 bases and J 5 bases; bases outside gene matches: 10. From germline, CDR1 is SGHAT and CDR2 FQDESV (reference sequence). The CDR3 DNA reads TGTGCCAGCAGTCACGGGACAGGGACACCGGAGACCCAGTACTTC. Amino acid sequence: CASSHGTGTPETQYF.

V gene TRBV9 combines with J gene TRBJ1-6; 9 bases match TRBD1. Germline trimming cut 3 bases from V and 9 bases from J; bases unmatched to any gene: 7. This CDR3 has 15 amino acids. From germline, CDR1 is SGDLS and CDR2 YYNGEE. CDR3 residues: CASSAWGTGSSPLHF. DNA for the CDR3: TGTGCCAGCAGCGCTTGGGGGACAGGGAGTTCACCCCTCCACTTT. Variable domain in full (rest from reference TRBV9 and TRBJ1-6): DSGVTQTPKHLITATGQRVTLRCSPRSGDLSVYWYQQSLDQGLQFLIQYYNGEERAKGNILERFSAQQFPDLHSELNLSSLELGDSALYFCASSAWGTGSSPLHFGNGTRLTVT.

The V and J genes are TRBV7-2 and TRBJ1-4; no reliable D call. The CDR3 extends over 13 amino acids. CDR1 SGHTA and CDR2 FQGNSA come from the germline V gene. V was shortened by 1 base and J by 8 bases, with 8 bases between the two germline ends. CDR3: CASSLEAEEKLFF. The CDR3 DNA sequence: TGTGCCAGCAGCTTAGAGGCGGAGGAAAAACTGTTTTTT.

The chain employs TRBV7-6 and TRBJ2-7; a weak D match, TRBD1 (6 bases). Deletions cut 0 bases from V and 2 bases from J, with 14 bases between. Germline CDR1 and CDR2: SGHVS and FNYEAQ. CDR3 size: 16 residues. CDR3 DNA sequence: TGTGCCAGCAGCTTAGCGGCAGGGACAATCGCCTACGAGCAGTACTTC. This codes for CASSLAAGTIAYEQYF.

The chain uses TRBV11-1 and TRBJ2-3, with D perhaps matching TRBD1 (7 bases). The CDR3 covers 15 residues. Germline CDR1 is SGHAT and CDR2 is FQDESV (reference sequence). V was pared by 5 bases and J by 6 bases, with 18 bases between. CDR3 coding DNA: TGTGCCAGCAGCGAGCCCCAGGGGGGTAGGGATACGCAGTATTTT. This gives the protein CASSEPQGGRDTQYF. The full variable domain, completed using reference TRBV11-1 and TRBJ2-3, is EAEVAQSPRYKITEKSQAVAFWCDPISGHATLYWYRQILGQGPELLVQFQDESVVDDSQLPKDRFSAERLKGVDSTLKIQPAELGDSAMYLCASSEPQGGRDTQYFGPGTRLTVL.

The rearrangement uses TRBV10-3 and TRBJ2-7, with a possible D match to TRBD1 (6 bases). V was pared by 5 bases and J by 4 bases, with 18 bases between. The germline V gene has CDR1 ENHRY and CDR2 SYGVKD. The CDR3 is made up of 15 amino acids. This chain's CDR3 is CAISRAGTPTYEQYF. For the CDR3, the DNA is TGTGCCATCAGTAGAGCCGGGACACCTACTTACGAGCAGTACTTC.

The V call is TRBV9, the J call TRBJ2-3, with 9 nucleotides matching TRBD2. CDR1 SGDLS and CDR2 YYNGEE come from the germline V gene. This CDR3 has 18 amino acids. V dropped 0 bases and J dropped 4; count of bases not matched to a gene: 12. The CDR3 nucleotides are TGTGCCAGCAGCGTAGCCCCCTGGGGCGGGAGGGGAGCAGATACGCAGTATTTT. This codes for CASSVAPWGGRGADTQYF.

This clone was counted a few times. V usage is TRBV5-4 and J usage is TRBJ2-3, with D tentatively TRBD1 (6 bases). CDR3 length: 13 amino acids. CDR1 and CDR2 (germline): SGHNT, YYREEE (reference sequence). Trimming pared 3 bases from V and 8 bases from J, leaving 13 bases between. The CDR3 region has the DNA TGTGCCAGCAGCTCGGGGTTACAGGGTACGCAGTATTTT. Translation: CASSSGLQGTQYF.

This clone was recorded once. J is TRBJ1-5 and V is TRBV7-2; no clear D. The CDR3 length is 15 residues. CDR1 SGHTA and CDR2 FQGNSA come from the germline V gene. V lost 2 bases, J lost 0 bases, and 8 bases lay in between. In nucleotides, the CDR3 is TGTGCCAGCAGCTTATCTACAGTTAGCAATCAGCCCCAGCATTTT. Encoded protein: CASSLSTVSNQPQHF.

The chain carries TRBV11-2 and TRBJ1-4; D not certain. From germline, CDR1 is SGHAT and CDR2 FQNNGV. The CDR3 totals 18 residues. V lost 5 bases and J 2 bases, leaving 21 bases between the germline ends. The CDR3 coding sequence is TGTGCCAGCAGCCCCACCGGGGAGGGTCCGTGGACTAATGAAAAACTGTTTTTT. Encoded protein: CASSPTGEGPWTNEKLFF.

The chain is built from TRBV5-1 and TRBJ2-3, with 7 bases fitting TRBD2. The CDR3 covers 15 residues. CDR1 is SGHRS and CDR2 is YFSETQ in the germline V gene. The V and J ends lost 4 bases and 0 bases, in that order; junction bases with no gene match: 5. CDR3 nucleotides: TGCGCCAGCAGCACAAGAGCGGGAAGCACAGATACGCAGTATTTT. It encodes CASSTRAGSTDTQYF.

This clone has just one count. The V and J genes are TRBV4-2 and TRBJ2-5, with 11 nucleotides matching TRBD2. The J call may not be correct, given that the DNA end is closer to TRBJ2-7. Germline CDR1 reads LGHNA; CDR2 reads YNFKEQ. The CDR3 spans 18 residues. Written as DNA, the CDR3 is TGTGCCAGCAGCCAAGGTCCCGGGACTAGCGGACCGGGCTACGAGCAGTACTTC. It encodes CASSQGPGTSGPGYEQYF.

This clone was seen more than once but under ten times. The V call is TRBV6-6, the J call TRBJ1-2; 9 bases are a match to TRBD1. With V trimmed by 4 bases and J by 3 bases, 6 bases remained unmatched. This CDR3 region has 15 residues. Germline V gene lookup returns CDR1 MNHNY and CDR2 SVGAGI (reference sequence). Written as DNA, the CDR3 is TGTGCCAGCAGTTCCCTGGACAGGGGAGACTATGGCTACACCTTC. Translated, it gives CASSSLDRGDYGYTF.

This clone was counted once. The rearrangement joins TRBV5-6 to TRBJ2-7; a weak D match, TRBD2 (6 bases). CDR1 is SGHDT and CDR2 is YYEEEE in the germline V gene. The CDR3 runs 15 residues. V gave up 0 bases and J gave up 4 bases, with 14 bases separating them. CDR3 in DNA: TGTGCCAGCAGCTTGGCCGGAGGAGGGGAGTACGAGCAGTACTTC. Translating gives CASSLAGGGEYEQYF.

The rearrangement joins TRBV27 to TRBJ2-2; D is possibly TRBD1 (5 bases). The germline V gene encodes CDR1 MNHEY and CDR2 SMNVEV (reference sequence). The CDR3 sequence is 18 residues long. Trimming left V 2 bases short and J 0 bases short, with 16 bases between. The CDR3 DNA reads TGTGCCAGCAGTTTAAGGGGCGGCTTAACCACGAACACCGGGGAGCTGTTTTTT. Residues: CASSLRGGLTTNTGELFF.

The chain recombines TRBV19 with TRBJ2-2; 10 bases line up with TRBD1. The V segment lost 6 bases and the J segment 3 bases; nucleotides outside the gene matches: 4. Per the germline V gene, CDR1 is LNHDA and CDR2 is SQIVND (reference sequence). The CDR3 is made up of 15 amino acids. CDR3 in amino acids: CASSRQGADTGELFF. CDR3 DNA sequence: TGTGCCAGTAGCCGACAGGGGGCCGACACCGGGGAGCTGTTTTTT.

This clone was counted a few times. V usage is TRBV4-2 and J usage is TRBJ1-1, with 8 bases that match TRBD1. From germline, CDR1 is LGHNA and CDR2 YNFKEQ. The CDR3 extends over 14 amino acids. V trimming: 6 bases; J trimming: 4 bases; junction bases outside the gene matches: 7. Here the CDR3 reads CASSIDRGSTEAFF. The CDR3, as DNA: TGTGCCAGCAGTATCGACAGGGGTAGCACTGAAGCTTTCTTT.

This sequence joins TRBV11-1 and TRBJ2-1, with 8 bases aligning to TRBD2. With V trimmed by 5 bases and J by 5 bases, 2 bases remained unmatched. This CDR3 has 13 residues. Germline V gene data show CDR1 as SGHAT and CDR2 as FQDESV (reference sequence). CDR3 residues: CASSPGGDNEQFF. As DNA, the CDR3 is TGTGCCAGCAGCCCCGGGGGGGACAATGAGCAGTTCTTC.